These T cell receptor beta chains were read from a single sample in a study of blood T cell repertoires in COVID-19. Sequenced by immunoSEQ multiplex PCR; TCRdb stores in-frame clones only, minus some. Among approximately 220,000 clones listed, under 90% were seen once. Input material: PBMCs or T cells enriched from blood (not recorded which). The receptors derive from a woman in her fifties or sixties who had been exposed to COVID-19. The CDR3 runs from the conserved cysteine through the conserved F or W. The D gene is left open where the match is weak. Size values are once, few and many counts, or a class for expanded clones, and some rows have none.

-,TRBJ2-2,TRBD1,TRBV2,TGTGCCAGCAGTGGGGCCGGGACAGGGAGGCGGAACACCGGGGAGCTGTTTTTT,CASSGAGTGRRNTGELFF
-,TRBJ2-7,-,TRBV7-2,TGTGCCAGCAGCTGGGCAGCTTCCTACGAGCAGTACTTC,CASSWAASYEQYF
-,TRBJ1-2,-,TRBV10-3,TGTGCCATCAGGGCACTTCAGGATAACTATGGCTACACCTTC,CAIRALQDNYGYTF
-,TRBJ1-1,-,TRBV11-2,TGTGCCAGCAGCTTAAGTTACGGGACCCAGGGGAGCACTGAAGCTTTCTTT,CASSLSYGTQGSTEAFF
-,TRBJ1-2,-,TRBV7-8,TGTGCCAGCAGTCCGCGGGTTGACAGGAACTATGGCTACACCTTC,CASSPRVDRNYGYTF
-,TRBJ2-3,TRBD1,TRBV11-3,TGTGCCAGCAGCTTAGGGGGGGACAGGGCAGATACGCAGTATTTT,CASSLGGDRADTQYF
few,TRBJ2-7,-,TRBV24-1,TGTGCCACCAGTGGGACTGATTCCTACGAGCAGTACTTC,CATSGTDSYEQYF
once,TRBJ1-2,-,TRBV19,TGTGCCAGTAGTAGGACTGGACAGTACTATGGCTACACCTTC,CASSRTGQYYGYTF
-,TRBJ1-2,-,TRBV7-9,TGTGCCAGCAGCTCACTACCCGGGGAAAAAATAGCTAACTATGGCTACACCTTC,CASSSLPGEKIANYGYTF
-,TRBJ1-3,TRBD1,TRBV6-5,TGTGCCAGCAGAGAGGGACAGGAGATAAACACCATATATTTT,CASREGQEINTIYF
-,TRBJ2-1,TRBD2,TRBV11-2,TGTGCCAGCAGCGGAGCGGATAGCGGGTACAATGAGCAGTTCTTC,CASSGADSGYNEQFF
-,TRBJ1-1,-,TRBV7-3,TGTGCCAGCAGCTTAGAGCGGAACACTGAAGCTTTCTTT,CASSLERNTEAFF
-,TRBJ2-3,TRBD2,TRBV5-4,TGTGCCAGCAGCCGACTAGCGGGGGGCGTTAGCACAGATACGCAGTATTTT,CASSRLAGGVSTDTQYF
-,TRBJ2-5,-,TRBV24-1,TGTGCCACCAGTGATTCGTACCAAGAGACCCAGTACTTC,CATSDSYQETQYF
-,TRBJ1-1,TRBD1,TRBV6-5,TGTGCCAGCATAGGACAGGTGAACACTGAAGCTTTCTTT,CASIGQVNTEAFF
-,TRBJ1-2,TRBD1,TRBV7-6,TGTGCCAGCAGCCCGAGGACAGGGCAGTATGGCTACACCTTC,CASSPRTGQYGYTF
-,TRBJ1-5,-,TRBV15,TGTGCCACCAGCAGAGATAGGGGGAATCAGCCCCAGCATTTT,CATSRDRGNQPQHF
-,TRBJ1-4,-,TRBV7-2,TGTGCCAGCAGCTTAACGGGGGGCAGAGAAAAACTGTTTTTT,CASSLTGGREKLFF
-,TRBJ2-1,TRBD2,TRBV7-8,TGTGCCAGCAGTGCCGCGGGGGGGGATGAGCAGTTCTTC,CASSAAGGDEQFF
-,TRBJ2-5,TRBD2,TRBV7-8,TGTGCCAGCAGCTTATCCGGGGGGATCAGGACCCAGTACTTC,CASSLSGGIRTQYF
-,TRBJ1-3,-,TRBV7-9,TGTGCCGGCCGGGGGGGCTCTGGAAACACCATATATTTT,CAGRGGSGNTIYF
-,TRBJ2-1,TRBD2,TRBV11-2,TGTGCCAGCAGCGGACTAGCGGGATCCTACAATGAGCAGTTCTTC,CASSGLAGSYNEQFF
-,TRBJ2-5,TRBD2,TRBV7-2,TGTGCCAGCAGCTACACCAGCGGGGAGGCTGAGACCCAGTACTTC,CASSYTSGEAETQYF
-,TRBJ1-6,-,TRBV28,TGTGCCAGCGCTCTTAGGGGGGGGACGGGTTCACCCCTCCACTTT,CASALRGGTGSPLHF
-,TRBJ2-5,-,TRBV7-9,TGTGCCAGCAGCTTAGACGCAGGGGGGTTCCAAGAGACCCAGTACTTC,CASSLDAGGFQETQYF
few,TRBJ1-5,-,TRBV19,TGTGCCAGTAAGGAGACCCACAATCAGCCCCAGCATTTT,CASKETHNQPQHF
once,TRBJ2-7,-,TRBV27,TGTGCCAGCAGCCCCGGCCGGGACGAGCAGTACTTC,CASSPGRDEQYF
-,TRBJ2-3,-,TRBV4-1,TGCGCCAGCAGCCAAGACGAAGGGGGGGCCACAGATACGCAGTATTTT,CASSQDEGGATDTQYF
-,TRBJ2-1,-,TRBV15,TGTGCCACCAGCAGAGTTACGGGCTCCTACAATGAGCAGTTCTTC,CATSRVTGSYNEQFF
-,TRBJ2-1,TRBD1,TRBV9,TGTGCCAGCAGCGTCGGGACAGGGGGCCATGAGCAGTTCTTC,CASSVGTGGHEQFF
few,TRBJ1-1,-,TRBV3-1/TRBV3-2,TGTGCCAGCAGCCAAGAGGAGGGTAGGGCTGAAGCTTTCTTT,CASSQEEGRAEAFF